The entry that follows covers one T cell receptor (beta chain) sequence. Assay: immunoSEQ multiplex PCR; the TCRdb copy retains only in-frame clones and omits some. Of over 80,000 clones in the sample, under 90% are singletons; the top ten hold roughly 0.84%. In germline, CDR1 is GTSNPN, CDR2 SVGIG (reference sequence). The CDR3 spans 15 residues. Trimming removed 3 bases from V and 2 bases from J, with 11 bases in between. This entry comes from a study of radiotherapy plus CTLA-4 blockade in lung cancer. This sample comprised peripheral blood, obtained from a patient treated with radiotherapy plus ipilimumab. The J gene is TRBJ1-6, the V gene TRBV30; TRBD1 is a possible D gene (6 bases). This clonotype was sampled from a human donor with non-small cell lung cancer who had stable disease on radiotherapy plus ipilimumab. CDR3 DNA: TGTGCCTGGAGGGCAGGGGACCCCTATAATTCACCCCTCCACTTT. Encoded protein: CAWRAGDPYNSPLHF.